This is a list of T cell receptor beta chains from one sample in a study of vaccination and CD4 T cells after COVID-19. These receptors' antigens are unknown. TCRdb re-derived calls from the PCR reads in MiXCR, one entry per CDR3 protein. The table includes more than 15,000 distinct CDR3 sequences, approximately 67% detected once. Sequencing used CD4+ T cells from blood, cultured in vitro. The source of these receptors is a human donor who had recovered from COVID-19. Both conserved end residues are part of each CDR3. The order of the fields is J gene, V gene, CDR3 protein.

TRBJ2-7 TRBV20-1 CSARRQGAPSYEQYF
TRBJ2-1 TRBV27 CASTSGLPYNEQFF
TRBJ2-2 TRBV5-1 CASSLGSTGELFF
TRBJ2-7 TRBV5-4 CASSAVEGAYEQYF
TRBJ1-1 TRBV19 CASRGIIREGARNTEAFF
TRBJ2-2 TRBV20-1 CSARQDRVRAGELFF
TRBJ2-7 TRBV20-1 CSASGRAYEQYF
TRBJ1-5 TRBV6-1 CASARGGNQPQHF
TRBJ1-6 TRBV20-1 CSARGLGEFGSPLHF
TRBJ2-7 TRBV19 CASSLQGRHEQYF
TRBJ1-2 TRBV2 CASRDKLNYGYTF
TRBJ1-2 TRBV15 CATSRDTGGGGGYTF
TRBJ1-6 TRBV20-1 CSARRDAGNSPLHF
TRBJ1-2 TRBV5-6 CASSLGGGVGGYTF
TRBJ2-1 TRBV6-1 CASSHRVASFYNEQFF
TRBJ2-7 TRBV7-2 CASSLSRESPEQYF
TRBJ1-2 TRBV7-2 CASSPRWGDGYTF
TRBJ2-3 TRBV4-3 CASSRTGQGIDTQYF
TRBJ2-2 TRBV7-2 CASSLNTGELFF
TRBJ1-1 TRBV7-9 CASSLILNTEAFF
TRBJ1-1 TRBV11-3 CASGPGDRGRNTEAFF
TRBJ2-2 TRBV20-1 CSVNGRLIGELFF
TRBJ1-1 TRBV19 CASSPTGGLNTEAFF
TRBJ1-5 TRBV21-1 CASRLRDGLLVPQPQHF
TRBJ1-6 TRBV7-9 CASSYRGLTNSPLHF
TRBJ1-1 TRBV20-1 CSAGGTEAFF
TRBJ2-1 TRBV27 CASSPYLSSGSEGEQFF
TRBJ1-5 TRBV20-1 CSATEEGARQLLQPQHF
TRBJ2-3 TRBV7-2 CASSLEPRNTDTQYF
TRBJ1-2 TRBV5-1 CASSLDRDGGYTF
TRBJ2-5 TRBV20-1 CSAQTSGSWQETQYF
TRBJ1-1 TRBV6-2/TRBV6-3 CASSRPSGTGGRNTEAFF
TRBJ1-6 TRBV20-1 CSGQQGAKPLHF
TRBJ2-3 TRBV6-5 CASSYSGGSRADTQYF
TRBJ2-3 TRBV5-6 CASSLPGLAGVRTDTQYF
TRBJ2-3 TRBV20-1 CSARAGLVWDTQYF
TRBJ2-3 TRBV20-1 CSASSWDTSTDTQYF
TRBJ2-1 TRBV11-2 CASSLAHNEQFF
TRBJ2-3 TRBV11-3 CASSLGSTDTQYF
TRBJ2-3 TRBV20-1 CSARDSSGSTDTQYF
TRBJ1-5 TRBV20-1 CSAHYARGSNQPQHF
TRBJ2-5 TRBV30 CAWSWTSGRETQYF
TRBJ1-5 TRBV15 CATSRIDQPQHF
TRBJ2-5 TRBV28 CASSLGTLRETQYF
TRBJ1-2 TRBV6-1 CASSEVGGLANYGYTF
TRBJ1-2 TRBV30 CAWRGGAENNYGYTF